This TCR beta chain was found in a study of T-cell memory formation after mild COVID-19. Notes on the study in general: Among contracting clones, CD4+ were mainly CM/EM and CD8+ enriched in EMRA. Pre-infection memory showed some responding clones, and this suggested that cross-reactive memory joined.

A remark on this clonotype: Its antigen is unknown.

V shed 4 bases and J shed 4 bases, with 13 bases lying between them. The CDR3 is 13 residues long. The germline V gene has CDR1 DFQATT and CDR2 SNEGSKA (reference sequence). MiXCR was run by TCRdb on the 5' RACE reads, yielding one entry per CDR3 protein. Of tens of thousands of distinct CDR3 sequences listed, more than 13% are singletons. The chain carries TRBV20-1 and TRBJ1-1; D not certain. Sample: PBMCs or a T cell subset sorted from them (not recorded which). This TCR was recovered from a man between 18 and 35 years old who had mild COVID-19 (a few samples of this study predate the infection). Cell type and time point are not known. The CDR3 region is CSATPGPGTEAFF. In nucleotides, the CDR3 is TGCAGTGCTACCCCCGGTCCTGGCACTGAAGCTTTCTTT.